These 25 T cell receptor beta chains were sequenced from one sample in a study of T cells in Graves' hyperthyroidism and ophthalmopathy (dated by TCRdb to the late 2010s). Library creation used multiplex PCR. Data came from an Illumina HiSeq 2000. Amplification of TCR beta CDR3 regions was carried out from RNA transcripts. The TCR CDR3 was subjected to a first round of RT-PCR using the HTBI primer set and the Qiagen OneStep RT-PCR kit. TCRdb cleaned the public reads at Q25 with fastp, built clones with MiXCR and kept in-frame beta chains. Every entry covers one CDR3 protein and lists the most common genes and DNA from its rows. In this sample the table shows around 450,000 distinct CDR3 sequences, 15% to 18% of which occur a single time. Approximately 7.5% of the sample is in the top ten clones. Source material: blood. The receptors derive from a woman between 18 and 29 years old with Graves' hyperthyroidism.

This clonotype was counted ten times or more. The gene calls are TRBV13 and TRBJ2-3; possibly TRBD1 for D (5 bases). V was pared by 5 bases and J by 7 bases, with 22 bases between. The CDR3 length is 16 residues. From germline, CDR1 is PRHDT and CDR2 FYEKMQ (reference sequence). This chain's CDR3 is CASSLRQTDPRNTQYF. In nucleotides, the CDR3 is TGTGCCAGCAGCCTACGGCAGACAGATCCGCGGAATACGCAGTATTTT.

This clonotype was observed at least ten times. This chain links TRBV7-3 with TRBJ2-3; D may correspond to TRBD1 or TRBD2 (5 bases each). The CDR3 extends over 16 amino acids. Germline V gene sequence: CDR1 SGHTA, CDR2 FQGTGA. V lost 2 bases and J 2 bases, leaving 14 bases between the germline ends. The CDR3, as DNA: TGTGCCAGCAGCTTAGGGGCCCTCGGGGACACAGATACGCAGTATTTT. Encoded protein: CASSLGALGDTDTQYF.

This clonotype was counted ten times or more. The chain recombines TRBV24-1 with TRBJ2-7; D remains unclear. CDR1 and CDR2 (germline): KGHDR, SFDVKD. Trimming took 7 bases from V and 4 from J, leaving 13 bases between them. The CDR3 has 13 residues. The CDR3 spells CATRSVSPYEQYF. DNA for the CDR3: TGTGCCACCAGGTCCGTTTCACCATACGAGCAGTACTTC.

In regard to this clonotype: One base away lies a much larger clone, so this may be a sequencing read error. The genes are TRBV19 and TRBJ2-1; 11 bases map to TRBD1. From germline, CDR1 is LNHDA and CDR2 SQIVND (reference sequence). This CDR3 has 13 residues. The CDR3 DNA sequence: TGTGCCAGTGGGACAGGGGGTGACAATGAGCAGTCCTTC. The encoded protein is CASGTGGDNEQSF.

There are many counts of this clonotype. The chain is built from TRBV12-3 or TRBV12-4 and TRBJ2-7; D may be TRBD2 (6 bases). CDR3 length equals 14 residues. Deletions cut 3 bases from V and 2 bases from J, with 11 bases between. CDR3 amino acids: CASSLRDQTYEQYF. CDR3 DNA sequence: TGTGCCAGCAGTTTGCGGGATCAGACCTACGAGCAGTACTTC.

This clonotype was seen ten or more times. The chain employs TRBV2 and TRBJ2-3; 7 bases agree with TRBD2. The J segment lost 4 bases and the V segment lost 8 bases, leaving 6 bases of the junction unmatched. This CDR3 is built from 13 residues. CDR1 is SNHLY, CDR2 FYNNEI, per germline. CDR3 nucleotides: TGTGCCAGCTGCCAACGGGAGGCAGATACGCAGTATTTT. Translated: CASCQREADTQYF.

The chain links TRBV19 to TRBJ2-7; 7 bases match TRBD1. V dropped 4 bases and J dropped 0; count of bases not matched to a gene: 6. The CDR3 consists of 15 residues. CDR1 and CDR2 (germline): LNHDA, SQIVND (reference sequence). CDR3 DNA: TGTGCCAGTAGTAAATCGGGACAGAGCTCCTACGAGCAGTACTTC. Its translation: CASSKSGQSSYEQYF.

Note on this clonotype: Being one base from a much bigger clone, this may be a read error. The chain employs TRBV15 and TRBJ2-7; 11 nucleotides agree with TRBD2. The CDR3 runs to 16 residues. From germline, CDR1 is LNHNV and CDR2 YYDKDF (reference sequence). CDR3 amino acids: CATGRSLAGGPYEQYF. CDR3 nucleotide sequence: TGTGCCACCGGCAGATCCCTAGCGGGAGGTCCCTACGAGCAGTACTTC.

This clonotype was seen many times. J is TRBJ2-1 and V is TRBV10-3; TRBD2 might be the D (5 bases). Germline CDR1 reads ENHRY; CDR2 reads SYGVKD. This CDR3 is 16 amino acids long. Trimming pared 8 bases from V and 5 bases from J, leaving 22 bases between. CDR3 DNA: TGTGCCATCCAGGCTGGGAGAGAGTTATACCACAATGAGCAGTTCTTC. Protein sequence: CAIQAGRELYHNEQFF.

The chain couples TRBV10-3 to TRBJ2-5; 8 positions agree with TRBD2. J lost 5 bases, V lost 2 bases, and 4 bases had no gene match. CDR1 and CDR2 (germline): ENHRY, SYGVKD. This CDR3 spans 14 amino acids. CDR3 region: CAISEREGRETQYF. CDR3 bases: TGTGCCATCAGTGAGCGGGAGGGCCGGGAGACCCAGTACTTC.

This clonotype was recorded at least ten times. V and J are TRBV10-1 and TRBJ2-5; D perhaps matches TRBD2 (6 bases). Between the trimmed V and J ends, which lost 3 bases and 7 bases, there was a span of 12 bases. This CDR3 comprises 13 residues. Germline V gives CDR1 WNHNN, CDR2 SYGVQD (reference sequence). The CDR3 loop is CASSELALGTQYF. CDR3 in DNA: TGCGCCAGCAGTGAACTAGCCTTAGGGACCCAGTACTTC.

This clonotype was seen repeatedly, ten times or more. The V gene is TRBV6-6, the J gene TRBJ2-7, with a tentative D call TRBD2 (6 bases). Trimming cost V 1 base and J 2 bases, with 6 bases left between them. Germline V gene sequence: CDR1 MNHNY, CDR2 SVGAGI (reference sequence). The CDR3 consists of 13 residues. The CDR3 DNA follows: TGTGCCAGCAGTTACTGGACTACCTACGAGCAGTACTTC. Protein sequence: CASSYWTTYEQYF.

This clonotype was seen repeatedly, ten times or more. The chain combines TRBV12-5 with TRBJ1-1, with D maybe TRBD1 (6 bases). With 4 bases removed from V and 4 bases from J, the gap between germline ends came to 10 bases. Germline V gene lookup returns CDR1 LGHNT and CDR2 FRNRAP. The CDR3 runs 13 residues. CDR3 protein: CASGYRASTEAFF. The CDR3 DNA reads TGTGCTAGTGGTTACAGGGCGAGCACTGAAGCTTTCTTT.

V usage is TRBV6-1 and J usage is TRBJ1-2, with 7 bases fitting TRBD1. This CDR3 has 19 residues. Germline lookup yields CDR1 MNHNS and CDR2 SASEGT. The V segment lost 5 bases and the J segment 5 bases; nucleotides outside the gene matches: 23. For the CDR3, the DNA is TGTGCCAGCAGTAAAATGGACAGGCACCCTCTCTTCAGGACATATGGCTACACCTTC. Its translation: CASSKMDRHPLFRTYGYTF.

This clonotype was seen at least ten times. The chain joins TRBV30 to TRBJ1-5, with D unresolved. V was pared by 1 base and J by 0 bases, with 7 bases between. From germline, CDR1 is GTSNPN and CDR2 SVGIG (reference sequence). The length of the CDR3 is 14 residues. In nucleotides, the CDR3 is TGTGCCTGGAGTGGGGTGAATAGCAATCAGCCCCAGCATTTT. Amino acid sequence: CAWSGVNSNQPQHF.

This clonotype was found many times. CDR3 DNA: TGTGCCAGCAGTTTAGCGGGAGTCGAGAATGAGCAGTTCTTC. This gives the protein CASSLAGVENEQFF. This rearrangement joins TRBV12-3 or TRBV12-4 to TRBJ2-1; maybe TRBD2 (5 bases). The CDR3 loop spans 14 amino acids. V was cut by 0 bases and J by 7 bases, with 10 bases left in between.

This clonotype came up many times. V and J are TRBV2 and TRBJ2-7; 10 bases agree with TRBD1. The junction had 8 bases not matched to a gene; V was cut back by 7 bases and J by 5 bases. The CDR3 length is 14 residues. Germline loops: CDR1 SNHLY, CDR2 FYNNEI. The CDR3 protein is CASKEVGQGNEQYF. CDR3 DNA sequence: TGTGCCAGCAAAGAGGTGGGACAGGGGAACGAGCAGTACTTC.

The chain recombines TRBV30 with TRBJ1-1; 8 bases are a match to TRBD1. Trimming cost V 2 bases and J 4 bases; bases outside gene matches: 9. The CDR3 spans 15 residues. The germline V gene has CDR1 GTSNPN and CDR2 SVGIG (reference sequence). The CDR3 DNA sequence: TGTGCCTGGAGTCCCCGGACAGGGCGGAGCACTGAAGCTTTCTTT. It yields the protein CAWSPRTGRSTEAFF.

V and J are TRBV12-3 or TRBV12-4 and TRBJ2-7, with no clear D. Trimming left V 5 bases short and J 2 bases short, with 7 bases between. This CDR3 is built from 12 residues. CDR3 in amino acids: CASSAPAYEQYF. In nucleotides, the CDR3 is TGTGCCAGCAGTGCCCCGGCCTACGAGCAGTACTTC.

As regards this clonotype: Possible read error: a much larger clone is one base away. V is TRBV19 and J is TRBJ1-2, with 7 bases aligning to TRBD1. Per the germline V gene, CDR1 is LNHDA and CDR2 is SQIVND (reference sequence). CDR3 size: 13 residues. CDR3 sequence: CAGSIEQGSGYTF. DNA for the CDR3: TGTGCCGGTAGTATTGAACAGGGGTCGGGCTACACCTTC.

Many counts were recorded for this clonotype. The V call is TRBV6-1, the J call TRBJ2-7; D remains ambiguous. The CDR3 runs to 13 residues. Germline loops: CDR1 MNHNS, CDR2 SASEGT. The V end lost 5 bases, the J end lost 2 bases, and 10 bases lay between the germline ends. CDR3 residues: CASSFSNAYEQYF. CDR3 bases: TGTGCCAGCAGTTTCAGTAACGCCTACGAGCAGTACTTC.

In its sample, this clonotype was seen many times. The V and J genes are TRBV19 and TRBJ2-7; 8 bases match TRBD1. Germline trimming cut 7 bases from V and 3 bases from J; bases unmatched to any gene: 14. Germline CDR1 is LNHDA and CDR2 is SQIVND (reference sequence). This CDR3 region has 16 residues. The CDR3 protein is CASTSGGDRTDYEQYF. The CDR3 DNA is TGTGCCAGTACCTCCGGCGGGGACAGGACAGACTACGAGCAGTACTTC.

This clonotype has at least ten counts. The gene calls are TRBV24-1 and TRBJ1-6, with D unclear. Germline V gene sequence: CDR1 KGHDR, CDR2 SFDVKD. This CDR3 contains 13 residues. V was trimmed by 2 bases and J by 11 bases, leaving 9 bases between them. CDR3: CATSDSSAAPLHF. CDR3 DNA: TGTGCCACCAGTGATTCGTCGGCGGCACCCCTCCACTTT.

This clonotype has at least ten counts. This chain links TRBV3-1 with TRBJ1-1; D not certain. Germline loops: CDR1 LGHDT, CDR2 YNNKEL (reference sequence). The CDR3 loop spans 16 amino acids. With 4 bases removed from V and 0 bases from J, the gap between germline ends came to 15 bases. CDR3 DNA: TGTGCCAGCAGCCTCAGAGGTTTGGGGTTGAACACTGAAGCTTTCTTT. Residues: CASSLRGLGLNTEAFF.

In its sample, this clonotype was seen many times. This chain uses TRBV19 with TRBJ2-2; perhaps TRBD1 as D (5 bases). The V and J ends lost 6 bases and 0 bases respectively, with 8 bases between them. Germline V CDR1 and CDR2: LNHDA, SQIVND (reference sequence). This CDR3 contains 14 residues. CDR3: CASRKGTNTGELFF. CDR3 nucleotides: TGTGCCAGTAGGAAGGGGACGAACACCGGGGAGCTGTTTTTT.